The clone carrying this TCR beta chain was observed at least ten times. No antigen is known for it. The read ends 3 residues before the CDR3 terminus; that terminus is restored from the germline J gene. This sample also contains other DNA sequences that code for the same CDR3. These data are taken from a study of T cell clonality in common variable immunodeficiency. Findings of the study overall: Fewer TCRbeta clones were shared among CVID subjects than controls. What drives increased CVID clonality needs T cell subpopulation sequencing. CVID subjects had higher TCRbeta clonality than healthy controls, most marked in about a third.

The CDR3 is made up of 15 amino acids. J lost 0 bases, V lost 3 bases, and 2 bases had no gene match. Germline V gene lookup returns CDR1 SGHRS and CDR2 YFSETQ. Equal genomic DNA amounts from CVID and control samples were sequenced. The data were produced by immunoSEQ multiplex PCR, yet TCRdb's version contains in-frame clones alone and is incomplete. Singletons are absent from the sample, which has roughly 38,000 clones. This TCR was recovered from a person between 18 and 75 years old in good health. The chain has TRBV5-1 and TRBJ2-2, with 7 bases aligning to TRBD1. Sequenced input: peripheral blood mononuclear cells. The DNA read from the CDR3 is TGCGCCAGCAGCTCCGGGACAGCGAACACCGGGGAG. It is translated as CASSSGTANTGE. The full CDR3 sequence reads CASSSGTANTGELFF.